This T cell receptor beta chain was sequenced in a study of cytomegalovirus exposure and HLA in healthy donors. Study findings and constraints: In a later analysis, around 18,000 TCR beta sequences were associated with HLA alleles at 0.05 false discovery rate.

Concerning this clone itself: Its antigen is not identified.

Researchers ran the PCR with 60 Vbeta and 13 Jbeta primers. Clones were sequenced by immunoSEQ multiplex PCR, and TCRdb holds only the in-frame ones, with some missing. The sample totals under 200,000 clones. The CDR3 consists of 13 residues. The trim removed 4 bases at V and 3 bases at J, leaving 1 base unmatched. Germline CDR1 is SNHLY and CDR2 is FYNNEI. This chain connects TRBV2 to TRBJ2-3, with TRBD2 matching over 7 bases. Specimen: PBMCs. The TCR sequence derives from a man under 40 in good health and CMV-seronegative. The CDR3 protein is CASSASGTDTQYF. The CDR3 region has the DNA TGTGCCAGCAGTGCTAGCGGAACAGATACGCAGTATTTT. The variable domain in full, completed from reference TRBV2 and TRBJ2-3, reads EPEVTQTPSHQVTQMGQEVILRCVPISNHLYFYWYRQILGQKVEFLVSFYNNEISEKSEIFDDQFSVERPDGSNFTLKIRSTKLEDSAMYFCASSASGTDTQYFGPGTRLTVL.